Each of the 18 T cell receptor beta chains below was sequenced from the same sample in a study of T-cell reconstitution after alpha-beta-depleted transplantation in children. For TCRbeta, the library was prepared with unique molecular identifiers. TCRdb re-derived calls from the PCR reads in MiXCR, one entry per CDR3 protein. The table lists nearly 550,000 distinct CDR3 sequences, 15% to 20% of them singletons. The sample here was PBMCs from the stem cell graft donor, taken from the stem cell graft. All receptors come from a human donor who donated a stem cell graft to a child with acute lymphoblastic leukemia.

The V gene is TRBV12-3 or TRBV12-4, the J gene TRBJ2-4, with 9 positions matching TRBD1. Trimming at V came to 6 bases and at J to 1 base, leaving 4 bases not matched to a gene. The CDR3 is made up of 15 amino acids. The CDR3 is CASRTGGAAKNIQYF. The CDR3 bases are TGTGCCAGCAGAACAGGGGGCGCGGCCAAAAACATTCAGTACTTC.

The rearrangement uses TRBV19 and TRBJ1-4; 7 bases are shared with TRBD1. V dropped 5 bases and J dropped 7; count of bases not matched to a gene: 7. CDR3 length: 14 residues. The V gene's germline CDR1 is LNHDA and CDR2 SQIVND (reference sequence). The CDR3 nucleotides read TGTGCCAGTAGTCCCAGGGGGGAAGTTGAAAAACTGTTTTTT. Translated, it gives CASSPRGEVEKLFF. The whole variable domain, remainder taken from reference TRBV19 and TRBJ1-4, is DGGITQSPKYLFRKEGQNVTLSCEQNLNHDAMYWYRQDPGQGLRLIYYSQIVNDFQKGDIAEGYSVSREKKESFPLTVTSAQKNPTAFYLCASSPRGEVEKLFFGSGTQLSVL.

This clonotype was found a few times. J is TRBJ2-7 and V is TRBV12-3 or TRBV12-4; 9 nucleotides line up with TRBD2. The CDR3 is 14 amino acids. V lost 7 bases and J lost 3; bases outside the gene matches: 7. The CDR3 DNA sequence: TGTGCCAGCACCTCTAGCGGGAATTACTACGAGCAGTACTTC. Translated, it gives CASTSSGNYYEQYF.

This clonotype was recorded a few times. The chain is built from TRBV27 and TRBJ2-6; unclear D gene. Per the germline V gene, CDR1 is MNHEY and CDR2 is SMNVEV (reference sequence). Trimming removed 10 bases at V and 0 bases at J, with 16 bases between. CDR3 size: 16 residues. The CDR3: CATLTWVNSGANVLTF. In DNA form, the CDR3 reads TGTGCCACCTTGACTTGGGTAAACTCTGGGGCCAACGTCCTGACTTTC.

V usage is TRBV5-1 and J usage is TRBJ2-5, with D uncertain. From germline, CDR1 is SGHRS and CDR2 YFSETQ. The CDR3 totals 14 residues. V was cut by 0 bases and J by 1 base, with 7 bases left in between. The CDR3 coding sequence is TGCGCCAGCAGCTTGGCAGTGACCCAAGAGACCCAGTACTTC. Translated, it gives CASSLAVTQETQYF.

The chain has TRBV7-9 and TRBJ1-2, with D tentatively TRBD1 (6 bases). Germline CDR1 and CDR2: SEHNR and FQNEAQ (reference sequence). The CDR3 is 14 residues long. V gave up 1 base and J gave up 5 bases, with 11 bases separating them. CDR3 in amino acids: CASSLVQGWYGYTF. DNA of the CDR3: TGTGCCAGCAGCTTAGTACAGGGCTGGTATGGCTACACCTTC.

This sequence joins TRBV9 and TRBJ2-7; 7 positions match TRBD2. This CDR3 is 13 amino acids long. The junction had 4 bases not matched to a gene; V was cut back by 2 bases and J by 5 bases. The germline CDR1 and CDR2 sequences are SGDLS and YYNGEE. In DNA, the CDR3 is TGTGCCAGCAGCGTTGCGGGAGAGGACGAGCAGTACTTC. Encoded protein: CASSVAGEDEQYF.

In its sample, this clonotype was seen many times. CDR3 amino acids: CASSLGTENTEAFF. CDR3 nucleotides: TGCGCCAGCAGCTTAGGGACAGAGAACACTGAAGCTTTCTTT. V is TRBV5-1 and J is TRBJ1-1, with TRBD1 matching over 7 bases. Losses at the gene ends were 2 bases for V and 1 base for J; bases not matched to a gene: 2. Looked up from germline, CDR1 is SGHRS and CDR2 is YFSETQ. The CDR3 consists of 14 residues. The whole variable domain, filled in from reference TRBV5-1 and TRBJ1-1, reads KAGVTQTPRYLIKTRGQQVTLSCSPISGHRSVSWYQQTPGQGLQFLFEYFSETQRNKGNFPGRFSGRQFSNSRSEMNVSTLELGDSALYLCASSLGTENTEAFFGQGTRLTVV.

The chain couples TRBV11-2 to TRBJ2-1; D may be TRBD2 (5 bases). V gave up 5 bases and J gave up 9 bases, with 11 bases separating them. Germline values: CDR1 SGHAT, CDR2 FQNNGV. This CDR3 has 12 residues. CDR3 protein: CASSRETIEQFF. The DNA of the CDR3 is TGTGCCAGCAGCCGAGAGACTATTGAGCAGTTCTTC.

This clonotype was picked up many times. CDR3 protein: CASSWGQGEQYF. The CDR3 nucleotides read TGCGCCAGCAGCTGGGGACAGGGCGAGCAGTACTTC. The rearrangement links TRBV5-1 to TRBJ2-7, with 9 bases matching TRBD1. The CDR3 covers 12 residues. CDR1 and CDR2 (germline): SGHRS, YFSETQ. With 3 bases clipped from V and 6 bases from J, the junction kept 1 base outside the gene matches.

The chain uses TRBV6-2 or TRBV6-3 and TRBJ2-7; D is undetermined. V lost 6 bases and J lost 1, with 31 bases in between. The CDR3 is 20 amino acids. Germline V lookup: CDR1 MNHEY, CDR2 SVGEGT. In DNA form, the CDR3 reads TGTGCCAGCAGCACCACCCTAGATCTCGAGCCCCTGGTCAGTTCCTACGAGCAGTACTTC. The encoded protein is CASSTTLDLEPLVSSYEQYF.

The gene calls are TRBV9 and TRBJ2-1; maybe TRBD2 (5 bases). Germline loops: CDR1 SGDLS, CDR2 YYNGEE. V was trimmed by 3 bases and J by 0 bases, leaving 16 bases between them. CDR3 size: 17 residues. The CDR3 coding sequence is TGTGCCAGCAGCGCCGATATAGACTACAGCTCCTACAATGAGCAGTTCTTC. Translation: CASSADIDYSSYNEQFF.

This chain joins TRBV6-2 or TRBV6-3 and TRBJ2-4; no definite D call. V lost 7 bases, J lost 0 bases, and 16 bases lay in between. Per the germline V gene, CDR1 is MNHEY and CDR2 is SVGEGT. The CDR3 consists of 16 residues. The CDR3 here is CASTTPDFLAKNIQYF. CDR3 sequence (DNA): TGTGCCAGCACCACTCCAGACTTTTTAGCCAAAAACATTCAGTACTTC.

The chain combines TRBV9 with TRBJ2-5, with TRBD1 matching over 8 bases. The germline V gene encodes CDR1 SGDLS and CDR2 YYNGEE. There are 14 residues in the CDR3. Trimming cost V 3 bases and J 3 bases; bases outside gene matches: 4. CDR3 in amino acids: CASSGGDRKETQYF. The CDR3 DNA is TGTGCCAGCAGCGGGGGGGACAGGAAAGAGACCCAGTACTTC.

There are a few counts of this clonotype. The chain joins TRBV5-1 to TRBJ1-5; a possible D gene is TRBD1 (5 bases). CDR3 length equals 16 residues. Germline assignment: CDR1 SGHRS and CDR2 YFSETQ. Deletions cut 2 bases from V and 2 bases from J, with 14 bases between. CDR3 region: CASSFTPVGGNQPQHF. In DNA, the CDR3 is TGCGCCAGCAGCTTTACCCCTGTAGGGGGCAATCAGCCCCAGCATTTT.

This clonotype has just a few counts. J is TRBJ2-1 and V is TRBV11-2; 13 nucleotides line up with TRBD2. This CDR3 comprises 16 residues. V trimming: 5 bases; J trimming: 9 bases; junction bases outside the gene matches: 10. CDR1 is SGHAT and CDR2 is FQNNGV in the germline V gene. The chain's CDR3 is CASSLLLAGGQGEQFF. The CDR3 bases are TGTGCCAGCAGCCTCCTACTAGCGGGAGGGCAGGGTGAGCAGTTCTTC.

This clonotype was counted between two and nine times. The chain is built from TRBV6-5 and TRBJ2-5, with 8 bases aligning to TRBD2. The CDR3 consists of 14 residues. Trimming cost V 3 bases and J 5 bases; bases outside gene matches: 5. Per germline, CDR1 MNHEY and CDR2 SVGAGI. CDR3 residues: CASSYNRGRETQYF. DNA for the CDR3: TGTGCCAGCAGTTATAACCGCGGGAGGGAGACCCAGTACTTC.

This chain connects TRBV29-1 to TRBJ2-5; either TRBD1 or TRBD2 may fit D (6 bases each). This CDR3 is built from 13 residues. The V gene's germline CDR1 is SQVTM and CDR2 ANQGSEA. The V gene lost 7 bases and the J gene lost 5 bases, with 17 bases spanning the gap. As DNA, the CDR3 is TGCAGCGCCAGACCGGGGGCGACGGAGACCCAGTACTTC. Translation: CSARPGATETQYF. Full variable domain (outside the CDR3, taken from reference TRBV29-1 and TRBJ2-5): SAVISQKPSRDICQRGTSLTIQCQVDSQVTMMFWYRQQPGQSLTLIATANQGSEATYESGFVIDKFPISRPNLTFSTLTVSNMSPEDSSIYLCSARPGATETQYFGPGTRLLVL.